These T cell receptor beta chains were read from a single sample in a study of neurological immune-mediated disorders. TCRdb re-called the 5' RACE reads through MiXCR, storing one row per CDR3 protein. The sample lists roughly 27,000 distinct CDR3 sequences, 2% to 3% occurring once. The specimen was PBMCs. All receptors derive from a woman aged 45-60 years with multiple sclerosis. Each CDR3 is given without its conserved first and last residue. The order of the fields is V gene, J gene, CDR3 protein.

TRBV5-5	TRBJ1-1	ASSLRGAAEAF
TRBV6-1	TRBJ1-2	ASSSQANYGYT
TRBV4-3	TRBJ2-7	ASSQGPGYEQY
TRBV20-1	TRBJ2-5	SAGRGQETQY
TRBV6-5	TRBJ2-7	ASSSLSAGTGRIGEQY
TRBV5-1	TRBJ1-1	ASSASGTGSFEAF
TRBV24-1	TRBJ2-7	ATSPGNSYEQY
TRBV12-3/TRBV12-4	TRBJ1-2	ASTRFAGRDGYT
TRBV18	TRBJ1-2	ASSPGWQDYGYT
TRBV6-5	TRBJ2-7	ASSSVAGGIYEQY
TRBV2	TRBJ1-5	ASSDRDGQPQH
TRBV18	TRBJ1-2	ASSPIHLQGGYT
TRBV7-2	TRBJ2-7	ASSPGLAGGVQY
TRBV7-9	TRBJ2-6	ASSLAHPGTGSSGANVLT
TRBV7-9	TRBJ1-2	ASSAGTGGNYGYT
TRBV7-9	TRBJ2-1	ASSLVGLAETNEQF
TRBV7-8	TRBJ2-5	ASSLGSRGTKETQY
TRBV5-1	TRBJ1-1	ASSSNRGANTEAF
TRBV21-1	TRBJ2-1	ASSNPSYRGRTYNEQF
TRBV5-1	TRBJ2-3	ASSPGVVTSTDTQY
TRBV3-1	TRBJ2-5	ASSPVSGDQETQY
TRBV24-1	TRBJ1-2	ATSTAGTGYT
TRBV10-3	TRBJ2-7	AISEAGRYEQY
TRBV5-1	TRBJ1-2	ASSESGGYGYT
TRBV9	TRBJ2-2	ASSDPITSRTGEAGELF
TRBV12-3/TRBV12-4	TRBJ1-4	ASSLDSGGGEKLF